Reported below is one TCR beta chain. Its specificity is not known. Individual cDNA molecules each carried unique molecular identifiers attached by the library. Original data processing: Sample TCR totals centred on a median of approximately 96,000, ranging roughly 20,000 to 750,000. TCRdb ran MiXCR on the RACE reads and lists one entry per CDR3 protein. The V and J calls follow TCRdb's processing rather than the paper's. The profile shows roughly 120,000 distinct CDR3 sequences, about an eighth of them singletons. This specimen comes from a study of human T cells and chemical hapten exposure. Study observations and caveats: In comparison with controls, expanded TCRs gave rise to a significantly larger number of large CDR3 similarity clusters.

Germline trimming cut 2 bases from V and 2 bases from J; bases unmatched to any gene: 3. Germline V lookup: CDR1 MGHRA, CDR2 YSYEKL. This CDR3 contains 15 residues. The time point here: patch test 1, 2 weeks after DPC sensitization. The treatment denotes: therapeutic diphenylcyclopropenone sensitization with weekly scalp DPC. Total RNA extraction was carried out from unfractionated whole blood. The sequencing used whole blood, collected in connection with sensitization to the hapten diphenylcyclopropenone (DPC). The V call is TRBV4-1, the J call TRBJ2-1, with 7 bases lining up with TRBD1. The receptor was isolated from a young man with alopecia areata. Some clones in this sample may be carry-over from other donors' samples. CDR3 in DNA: TGCGCCAGCAGCCAAAATACAGGGGCCTACAATGAGCAGTTCTTC. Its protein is CASSQNTGAYNEQFF.